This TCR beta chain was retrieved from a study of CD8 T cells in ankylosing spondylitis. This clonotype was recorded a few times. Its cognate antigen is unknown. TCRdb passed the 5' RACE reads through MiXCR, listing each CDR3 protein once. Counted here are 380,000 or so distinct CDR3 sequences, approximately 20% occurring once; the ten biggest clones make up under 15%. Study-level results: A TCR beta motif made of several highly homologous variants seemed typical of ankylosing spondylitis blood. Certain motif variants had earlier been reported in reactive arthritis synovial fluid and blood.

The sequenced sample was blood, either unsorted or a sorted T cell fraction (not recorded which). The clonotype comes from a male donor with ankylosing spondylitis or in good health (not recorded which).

The CDR3, as DNA: TGTGCCAGCAGTGAAGCGGGACAGCCACCCGATACGCAGTATTTT. Translation: CASSEAGQPPDTQYF. V usage is TRBV6-1 and J usage is TRBJ2-3; 7 bases are shared with TRBD1. V was clipped by 0 bases and J by 6 bases; unmatched bases: 6. The CDR3 is 15 residues long. Germline V CDR1 and CDR2: MNHNS, SASEGT.